This TCR beta chain was captured in a study of early T cells in non-severe SARS-CoV-2 infection. Study in general: Bulk RNA taken from unsorted whole blood was sequenced, leaving chains unpaired. Study-wide results and caveats: Matching with VDJdb favored anti-spike CD8 responses (missing private and CD4 specificities).

Comments on this clonotype: Its antigen is not identified.

The germline gives CDR1 SGHTA, CDR2 FQGNSA. J lost 16 bases, V lost 1 base, and 13 bases had no gene match. CDR3 length equals 15 residues. Individual cDNA molecules each received unique molecular identifiers attached to them. TCRdb re-called the 5' RACE reads with MiXCR, one entry per CDR3 protein. Found here are 55,000 to 70,000 distinct CDR3 sequences, less than 5.5% of them singletons; the top ten hold around 5%. The sequenced material came from whole blood. This TCR derives from an adult who was a healthcare worker with PCR-confirmed SARS-CoV-2 infection or an uninfected control (not recorded which). The chain is built from TRBV7-2 and TRBJ2-1; TRBD2 aligns across 10 bases. For the CDR3, the DNA is TGTGCCAGCAGCTTAGTAGGGACTAGCGCCGAACGGCGATTCTTC. It translates to CASSLVGTSAERRFF.